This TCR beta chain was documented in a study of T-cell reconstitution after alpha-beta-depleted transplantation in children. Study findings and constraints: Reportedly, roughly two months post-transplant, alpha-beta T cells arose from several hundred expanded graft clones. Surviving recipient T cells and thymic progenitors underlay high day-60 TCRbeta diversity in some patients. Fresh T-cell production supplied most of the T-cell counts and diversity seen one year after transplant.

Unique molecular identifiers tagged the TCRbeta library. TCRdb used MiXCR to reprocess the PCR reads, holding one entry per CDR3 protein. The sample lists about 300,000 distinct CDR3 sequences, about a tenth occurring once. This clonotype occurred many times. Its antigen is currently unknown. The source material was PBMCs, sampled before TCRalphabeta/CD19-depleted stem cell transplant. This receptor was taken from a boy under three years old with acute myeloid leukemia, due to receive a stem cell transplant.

CDR3 amino acids: CSVHRAAEAFF. DNA for the CDR3: TGCAGCGTTCACAGGGCCGCTGAAGCTTTCTTT. The chain combines TRBV29-1 with TRBJ1-1, with D possibly TRBD1 on 6 matching bases. V lost 5 bases to trimming and J lost 6 bases, with 10 bases between them. The germline CDR1 and CDR2 sequences are SQVTM and ANQGSEA. This CDR3 contains 11 residues.